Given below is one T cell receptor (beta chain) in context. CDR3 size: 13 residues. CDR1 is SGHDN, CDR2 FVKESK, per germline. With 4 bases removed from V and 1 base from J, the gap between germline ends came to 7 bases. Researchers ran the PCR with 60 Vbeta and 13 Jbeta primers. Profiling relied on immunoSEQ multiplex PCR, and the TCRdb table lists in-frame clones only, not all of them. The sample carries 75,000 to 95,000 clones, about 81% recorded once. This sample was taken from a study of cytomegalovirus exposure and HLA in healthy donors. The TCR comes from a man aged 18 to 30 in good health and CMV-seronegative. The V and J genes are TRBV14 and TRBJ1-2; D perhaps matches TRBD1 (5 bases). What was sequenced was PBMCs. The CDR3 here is CASSPTVNYGYTF. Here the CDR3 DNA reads TGTGCCAGCAGCCCGACAGTTAACTATGGCTACACCTTC.